This T cell receptor beta chain derives from a study of technical replicates of blood from a few donors. Data came from immunoSEQ multiplex PCR; TCRdb stores just in-frame clones and leaves some out. The table lists fewer than 85,000 clones, roughly 94% of them singletons, with approximately 0.24% in the top ten. CDR3 size: 15 residues. CDR1 is SEHNR, CDR2 FQNEAQ, per germline (reference sequence). V lost 0 bases, J lost 5 bases, and 6 bases stayed unmatched. The chain employs TRBV7-9 and TRBJ1-2; 7 bases fit TRBD1. Sequencing was done on a sample of T cells isolated from PBMCs. This receptor was identified in a human donor in good health. Here the CDR3 reads CASSLADRPLYGYTF. For the CDR3, the DNA is TGTGCCAGCAGCTTAGCGGACAGGCCTTTATATGGCTACACCTTC.